This T cell receptor beta chain was identified during a study of blood T cell repertoires in COVID-19. The V gene lost 4 bases and the J gene lost 3 bases, with 13 bases spanning the gap. Germline V gene sequence: CDR1 KGHSH, CDR2 LQKENI. CDR3 size: 15 residues. Sequenced by immunoSEQ multiplex PCR; TCRdb stores in-frame clones only, minus some. The data hold about 200,000 clones, with 84% observed a single time. This receptor was taken from a man aged 35-49 years who had recovered from COVID-19. The sample taken for sequencing was PBMCs or T cells enriched from blood (not recorded which). V gene TRBV18 combines with J gene TRBJ2-1; perhaps TRBD1 as D (6 bases). In DNA form, the CDR3 reads TGTGCCAGCTCACATCGGGACACAGGCTACAATGAGCAGTTCTTC. Translated, it gives CASSHRDTGYNEQFF.